There are many counts of the clone carrying this T cell receptor (beta chain). Its antigen is still unknown. Hyperthyroidism was newly diagnosed in patients aged 18 to 65 (duration under 2 months). Lactation, pregnancy, other autoimmune disease or uncontrolled infection excluded patients. This entry belongs to a study of T cells in Graves' hyperthyroidism and ophthalmopathy. Study at large: Blood was drawn when the patient was first diagnosed and still untreated.

Whole-study findings and limits: Prediction of ophthalmopathy progression came a median around 7.1 months pre-onset.

The CDR3 runs 13 residues. Trimming took off 3 bases at V and 4 bases at J, with 9 bases between the two ends. The germline V gene has CDR1 SGHTA and CDR2 FQGNSA. RNA transcripts gave rise to amplified TCR beta CDR3 regions. First-round RT-PCR targeting the TCR CDR3 was performed with the HTBI primer set. MiXCR, run by TCRdb on the multiplex PCR reads, gives a single entry per CDR3 protein. The table lists approximately 630,000 distinct CDR3 sequences, 16% of them singletons. The TCR originated in a woman aged 25 to 39 with Graves' hyperthyroidism. The V and J genes are TRBV7-2 and TRBJ2-5; D perhaps matches TRBD2 (5 bases). Sequencing was carried out using blood. CDR3 region: CASSFSGPETQYF. The CDR3 region has the DNA TGTGCCAGCAGCTTCAGCGGTCCAGAGACCCAGTACTTC.